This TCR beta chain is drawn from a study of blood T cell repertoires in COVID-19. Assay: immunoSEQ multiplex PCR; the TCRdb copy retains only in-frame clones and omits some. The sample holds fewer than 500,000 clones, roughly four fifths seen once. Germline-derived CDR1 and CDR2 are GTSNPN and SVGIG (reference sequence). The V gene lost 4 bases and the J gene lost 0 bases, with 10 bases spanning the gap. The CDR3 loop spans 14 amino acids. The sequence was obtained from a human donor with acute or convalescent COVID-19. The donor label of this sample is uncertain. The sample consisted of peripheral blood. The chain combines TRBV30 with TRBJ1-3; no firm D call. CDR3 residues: CAWTRGNSGNTIYF. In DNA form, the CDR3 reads TGTGCCTGGACCCGCGGGAACTCTGGAAACACCATATATTTT.